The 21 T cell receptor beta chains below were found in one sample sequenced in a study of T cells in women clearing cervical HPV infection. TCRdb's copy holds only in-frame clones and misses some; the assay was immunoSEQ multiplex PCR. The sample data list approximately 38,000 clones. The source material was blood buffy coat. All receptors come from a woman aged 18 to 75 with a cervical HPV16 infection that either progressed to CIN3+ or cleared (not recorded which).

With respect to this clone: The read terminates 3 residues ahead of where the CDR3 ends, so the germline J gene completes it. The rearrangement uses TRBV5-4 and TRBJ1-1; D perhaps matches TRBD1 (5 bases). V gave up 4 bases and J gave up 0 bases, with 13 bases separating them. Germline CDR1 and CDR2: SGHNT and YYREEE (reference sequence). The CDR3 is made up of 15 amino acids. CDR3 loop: CASSAREAMNTEAFF. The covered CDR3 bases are TGTGCCAGCAGCGCCAGGGAAGCCATGAACACTGAA. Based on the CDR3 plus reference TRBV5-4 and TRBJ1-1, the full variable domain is ETGVTQSPTHLIKTRGQQVTLRCSSQSGHNTVSWYQQALGQGPQFIFQYYREEENGRGNFPPRFSGLQFPNYSSELNVNALELDDSALYLCASSAREAMNTEAFFGQGTRLTVV.

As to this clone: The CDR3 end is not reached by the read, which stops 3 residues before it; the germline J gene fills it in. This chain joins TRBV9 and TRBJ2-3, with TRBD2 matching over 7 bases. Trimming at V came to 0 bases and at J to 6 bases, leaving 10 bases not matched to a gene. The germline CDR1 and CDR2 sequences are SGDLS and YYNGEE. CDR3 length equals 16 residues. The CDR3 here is CASSVATSGVFDTQYF. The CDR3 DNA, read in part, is TGTGCCAGCAGCGTAGCGACCAGCGGGGTATTTGATACG. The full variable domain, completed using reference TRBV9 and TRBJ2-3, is DSGVTQTPKHLITATGQRVTLRCSPRSGDLSVYWYQQSLDQGLQFLIQYYNGEERAKGNILERFSAQQFPDLHSELNLSSLELGDSALYFCASSVATSGVFDTQYFGPGTRLTVL.

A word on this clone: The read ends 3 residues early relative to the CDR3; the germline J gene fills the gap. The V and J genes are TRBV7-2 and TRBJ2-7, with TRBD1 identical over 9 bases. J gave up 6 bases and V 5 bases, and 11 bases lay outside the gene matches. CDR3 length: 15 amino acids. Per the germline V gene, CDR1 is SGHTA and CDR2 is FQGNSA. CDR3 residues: CASSLNLRTGAEQYF. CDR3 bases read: TGTGCCAGCAGCCTAAACCTAAGGACAGGGGCCGAG. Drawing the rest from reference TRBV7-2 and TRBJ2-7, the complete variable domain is GAGVSQSPSNKVTEKGKDVELRCDPISGHTALYWYRQSLGQGLEFLIYFQGNSAPDKSGLPSDRFSAERTGGSVSTLTIQRTQQEDSAVYLCASSLNLRTGAEQYFGPGTRLTVT.

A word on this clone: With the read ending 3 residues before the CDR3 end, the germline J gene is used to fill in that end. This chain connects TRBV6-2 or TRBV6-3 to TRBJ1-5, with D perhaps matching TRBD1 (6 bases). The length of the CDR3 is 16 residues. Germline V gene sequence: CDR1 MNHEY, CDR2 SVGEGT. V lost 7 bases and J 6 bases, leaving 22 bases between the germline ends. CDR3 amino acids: CASTNPRVSGAQPQHF. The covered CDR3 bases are TGTGCCAGCACGAATCCTAGGGTGTCAGGGGCTCAGCCC.

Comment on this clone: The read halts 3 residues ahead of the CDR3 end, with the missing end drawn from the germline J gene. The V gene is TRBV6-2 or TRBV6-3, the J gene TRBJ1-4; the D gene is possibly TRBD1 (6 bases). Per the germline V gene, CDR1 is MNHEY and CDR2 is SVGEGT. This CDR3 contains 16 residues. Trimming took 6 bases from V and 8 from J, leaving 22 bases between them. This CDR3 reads CASSRIGRGGQEKLFF. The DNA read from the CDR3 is TGTGCCAGCAGCCGAATCGGTCGCGGTGGACAGGAAAAA.

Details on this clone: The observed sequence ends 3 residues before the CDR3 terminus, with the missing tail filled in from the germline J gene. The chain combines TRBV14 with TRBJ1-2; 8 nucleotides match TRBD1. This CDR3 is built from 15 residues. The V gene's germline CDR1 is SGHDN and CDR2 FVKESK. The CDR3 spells CASSQGTGSTYDYTF. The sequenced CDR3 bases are TGTGCCAGCAGCCAAGGGACAGGGAGCACCTACGAC.

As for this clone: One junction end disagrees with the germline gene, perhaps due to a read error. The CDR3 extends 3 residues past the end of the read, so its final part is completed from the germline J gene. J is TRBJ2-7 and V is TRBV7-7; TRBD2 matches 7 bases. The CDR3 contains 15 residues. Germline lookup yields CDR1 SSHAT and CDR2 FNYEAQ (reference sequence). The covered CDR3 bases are TGTGCTAGCAGCTTAGAGGCTAGCGGCCCCTACGAG. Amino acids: CASSLEASGPYE. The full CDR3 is CASSLEASGPYEQYF.

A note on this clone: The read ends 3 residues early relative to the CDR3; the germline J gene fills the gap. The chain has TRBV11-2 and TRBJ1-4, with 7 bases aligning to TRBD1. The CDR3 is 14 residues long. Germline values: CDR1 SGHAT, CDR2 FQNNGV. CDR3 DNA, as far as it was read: TGTGCCAGCAGCTTGGACCCAGGGACAGCTGGA. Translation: CASSLDPGTAG. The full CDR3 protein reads CASSLDPGTAGLFF.

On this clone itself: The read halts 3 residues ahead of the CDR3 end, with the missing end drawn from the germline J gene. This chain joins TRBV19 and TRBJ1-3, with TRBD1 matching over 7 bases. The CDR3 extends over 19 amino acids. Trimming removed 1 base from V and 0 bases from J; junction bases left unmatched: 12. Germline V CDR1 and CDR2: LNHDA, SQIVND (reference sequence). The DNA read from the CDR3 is TGTGCCAGTAGTATAGGGACAGGATACTTCAACATCTCTGGAAACACC. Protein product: CASSIGTGYFNISGNT. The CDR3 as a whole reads CASSIGTGYFNISGNTIYF.

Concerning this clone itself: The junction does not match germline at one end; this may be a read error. CDR3 sequence: CASSQQAMKTEAFF. CDR3 DNA, as far as it was read: TGTGCCAGCTCACAACAGGCGATGAAAACTGAA. The J gene is TRBJ1-1, the V gene TRBV18; a possible D gene is TRBD1 (5 bases). The read comes to an end 3 residues before the CDR3 does, leaving the germline J gene to fill in the end. The CDR3 loop spans 14 amino acids. Germline assignment: CDR1 KGHSH and CDR2 LQKENI.

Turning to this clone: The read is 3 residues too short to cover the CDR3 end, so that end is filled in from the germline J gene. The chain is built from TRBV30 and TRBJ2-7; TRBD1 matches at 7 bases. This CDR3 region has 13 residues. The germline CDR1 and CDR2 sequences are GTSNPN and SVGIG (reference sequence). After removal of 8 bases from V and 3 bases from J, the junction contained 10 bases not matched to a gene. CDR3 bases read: TGTGCCCGAACAGCGCAGGGGGACTACGAG. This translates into CARTAQGDYE. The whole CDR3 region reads CARTAQGDYEQYF.

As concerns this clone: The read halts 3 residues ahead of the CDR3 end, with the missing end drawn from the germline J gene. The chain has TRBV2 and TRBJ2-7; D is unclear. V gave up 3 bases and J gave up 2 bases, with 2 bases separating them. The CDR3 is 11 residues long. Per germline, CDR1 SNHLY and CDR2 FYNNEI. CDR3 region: CASSDTYEQYF. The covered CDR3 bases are TGTGCCAGCAGTGATACCTACGAG. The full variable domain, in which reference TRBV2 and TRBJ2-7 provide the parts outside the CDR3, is EPEVTQTPSHQVTQMGQEVILRCVPISNHLYFYWYRQILGQKVEFLVSFYNNEISEKSEIFDDQFSVERPDGSNFTLKIRSTKLEDSAMYFCASSDTYEQYFGPGTRLTVT.

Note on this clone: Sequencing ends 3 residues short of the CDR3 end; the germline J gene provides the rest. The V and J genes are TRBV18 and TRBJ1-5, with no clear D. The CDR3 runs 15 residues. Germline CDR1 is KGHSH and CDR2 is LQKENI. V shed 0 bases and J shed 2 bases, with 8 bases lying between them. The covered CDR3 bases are TGTGCCAGCTCACCACCGGGCCATGGCAATCAGCCC. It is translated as CASSPPGHGNQP. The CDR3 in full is CASSPPGHGNQPQHF.

The CDR3 DNA, read in part, is TGTGCCAGTAGTATCGACGCCAGGGGAAATCAGCCC. It encodes CASSIDARGNQP. In full, the CDR3 is CASSIDARGNQPQHF. The V and J genes are TRBV19 and TRBJ1-5, with D perhaps matching TRBD1 (6 bases). The CDR3 is cut off 3 residues early in the read; its end comes from the germline J gene. V was pared by 3 bases and J by 4 bases, with 13 bases between. CDR3 length equals 15 residues. Germline-derived CDR1 and CDR2 are LNHDA and SQIVND (reference sequence).

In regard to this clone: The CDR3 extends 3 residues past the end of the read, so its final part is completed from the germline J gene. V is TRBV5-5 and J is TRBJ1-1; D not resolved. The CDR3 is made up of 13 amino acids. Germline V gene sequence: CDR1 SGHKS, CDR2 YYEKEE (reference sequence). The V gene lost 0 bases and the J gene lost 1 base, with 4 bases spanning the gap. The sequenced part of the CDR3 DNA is TGTGCCAGCAGCTTGGGAGGGAACACTGAA. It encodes CASSLGGNTE. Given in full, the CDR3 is CASSLGGNTEAFF. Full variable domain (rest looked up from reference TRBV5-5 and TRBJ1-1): DAGVTQSPTHLIKTRGQQVTLRCSPISGHKSVSWYQQVLGQGPQFIFQYYEKEERGRGNFPDRFSARQFPNYSSELNVNALLLGDSALYLCASSLGGNTEAFFGQGTRLTVV.

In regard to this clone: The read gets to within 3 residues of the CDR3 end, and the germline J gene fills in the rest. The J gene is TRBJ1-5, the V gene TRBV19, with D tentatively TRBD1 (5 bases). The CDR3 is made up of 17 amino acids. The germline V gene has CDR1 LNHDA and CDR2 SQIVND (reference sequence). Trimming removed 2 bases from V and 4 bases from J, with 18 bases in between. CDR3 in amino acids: CASSIIRMQGRNQPQHF. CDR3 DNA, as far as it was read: TGTGCCAGTAGTATAATTCGAATGCAGGGTCGAAATCAGCCC.

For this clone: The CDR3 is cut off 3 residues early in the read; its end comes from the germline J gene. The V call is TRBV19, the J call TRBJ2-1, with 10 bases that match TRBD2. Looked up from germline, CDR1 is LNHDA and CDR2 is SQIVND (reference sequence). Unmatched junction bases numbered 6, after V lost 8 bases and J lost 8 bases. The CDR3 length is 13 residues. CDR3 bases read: TGTGCCAGTGGGACTAGCGTGTGGGATGAG. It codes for CASGTSVWDE. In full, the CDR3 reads CASGTSVWDEQFF.

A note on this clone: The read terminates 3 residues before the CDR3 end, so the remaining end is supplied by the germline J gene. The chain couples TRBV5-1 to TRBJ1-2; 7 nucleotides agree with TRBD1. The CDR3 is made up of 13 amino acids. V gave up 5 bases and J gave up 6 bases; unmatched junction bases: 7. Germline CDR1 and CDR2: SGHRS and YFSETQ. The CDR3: CASRLSGTDGYTF. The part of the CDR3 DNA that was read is TGCGCCAGCAGACTATCCGGGACAGATGGC.

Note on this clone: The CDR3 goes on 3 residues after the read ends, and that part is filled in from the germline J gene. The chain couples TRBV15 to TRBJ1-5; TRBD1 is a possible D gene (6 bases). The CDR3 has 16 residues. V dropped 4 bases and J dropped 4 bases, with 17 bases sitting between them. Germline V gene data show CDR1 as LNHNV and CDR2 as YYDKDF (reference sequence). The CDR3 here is CATSIRGQGTNQPQHF. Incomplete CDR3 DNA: TGTGCCACCAGCATAAGGGGCCAGGGGACAAATCAGCCC.

The covered CDR3 bases are TGTGCCACCCAAAGACAGCAAACGACTCCCAATGAG. It yields the protein CATQRQQTTPNE. The entire CDR3 protein is CATQRQQTTPNEQFF. The genes are TRBV11-2 and TRBJ2-1; possibly TRBD1 for D (5 bases). The read stops 3 residues short of the end of the CDR3; the missing end is completed from the germline J gene. The V end lost 10 bases, the J end lost 6 bases, and 22 bases lay between the germline ends. The CDR3 runs to 15 residues. Germline V gene data show CDR1 as SGHAT and CDR2 as FQNNGV.

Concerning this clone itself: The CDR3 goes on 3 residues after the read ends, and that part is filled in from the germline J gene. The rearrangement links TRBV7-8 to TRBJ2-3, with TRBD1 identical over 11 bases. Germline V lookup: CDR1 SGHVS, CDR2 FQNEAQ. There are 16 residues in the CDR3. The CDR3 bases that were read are TGTGCCAGCAGCTTATTGGACAGGGGGCGACAGGAGACG. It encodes CASSLLDRGRQET. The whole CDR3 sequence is CASSLLDRGRQETQYF.